Below are 19 T cell receptor beta chains sequenced from a single sample in a study of cytomegalovirus exposure and HLA in healthy donors. The PCR was carried out with 60 Vbeta primers and 13 Jbeta primers. Some clones are missing from TCRdb's copy, which holds only in-frame ones; the method was immunoSEQ multiplex PCR. The sample has 90,000 to 140,000 clones, just under 80% seen once. Sequencing used PBMCs. All receptors derive from a man aged 25 to 40 in good health and CMV-seronegative.

The rearrangement uses TRBV28 and TRBJ1-2; 8 bases are a match to TRBD1. The CDR3 is 13 residues long. V was pared by 3 bases and J by 4 bases, with 1 base of the junction left unmatched. The germline V gene encodes CDR1 MDHEN and CDR2 SYDVKM. DNA for the CDR3: TGTGCCAGCAGTTTTACAGGGGGCTATGGCTACACCTTC. It yields the protein CASSFTGGYGYTF.

The rearrangement uses TRBV11-2 and TRBJ2-1; TRBD2 agrees at 15 bases. The germline gives CDR1 SGHAT, CDR2 FQNNGV. The CDR3 runs to 18 residues. The trim removed 4 bases at V and 6 bases at J, leaving 10 bases unmatched. The CDR3 DNA sequence: TGTGCCAGCAGCTCATGGACTAGCGGGGGGGCTGAGGGCAATGAGCAGTTCTTC. Translation gives CASSSWTSGGAEGNEQFF.

J is TRBJ1-1 and V is TRBV7-9; 7 bases map to TRBD1. V lost 2 bases, J lost 8 bases, and 2 bases stayed unmatched. This CDR3 comprises 12 residues. The germline V gene encodes CDR1 SEHNR and CDR2 FQNEAQ (reference sequence). In DNA, the CDR3 is TGTGCCAGCAGCTTATGGGACAGCGAAGCTTTCTTT. Its translation is CASSLWDSEAFF.

The gene calls are TRBV2 and TRBJ2-2; the D is unclear. This CDR3 has 14 residues. Trimming removed 6 bases from V and 1 base from J, with 9 bases in between. Germline V lookup: CDR1 SNHLY, CDR2 FYNNEI. This chain's CDR3 is CASSKAQNTGELFF. CDR3 nucleotides: TGTGCCAGCAGCAAAGCCCAGAACACCGGGGAGCTGTTTTTT.

Only a few counts were recorded for this clone. The chain employs TRBV6-4 and TRBJ2-3; 15 bases agree with TRBD2. The germline gives CDR1 MRHNA, CDR2 SNTAGT. The junction had 0 bases not matched to a gene; V was cut back by 4 bases and J by 4 bases. The CDR3 runs to 15 residues. As DNA, the CDR3 is TGTGCCAGCAGTGGGACTAGCGGGGGGGCAGATACGCAGTATTTT. Residues: CASSGTSGGADTQYF.

V is TRBV5-4 and J is TRBJ2-6, with D maybe TRBD1 (5 bases). This CDR3 comprises 16 residues. The V gene's germline CDR1 is SGHNT and CDR2 YYREEE (reference sequence). Between the trimmed V and J ends, which lost 4 bases and 2 bases, there was a span of 13 bases. CDR3 in DNA: TGTGCCAGCAGCCAGCCAGGGTTAGCTGGGGCCAACGTCCTGACTTTC. Amino acids: CASSQPGLAGANVLTF.

V is TRBV18 and J is TRBJ2-7; 7 bases are a match to TRBD1. Per germline, CDR1 KGHSH and CDR2 LQKENI. This CDR3 is 13 amino acids long. The trim removed 2 bases at V and 5 bases at J, leaving 3 bases unmatched. The CDR3 spells CASSPGGQNEQYF. CDR3 DNA sequence: TGTGCCAGCTCACCAGGGGGACAGAACGAGCAGTACTTC. Using reference TRBV18 and TRBJ2-7 for the parts outside the CDR3, the full variable domain is NAGVMQNPRHLVRRRGQEARLRCSPMKGHSHVYWYRQLPEEGLKFMVYLQKENIIDESGMPKERFSAEFPKEGPSILRIQQVVRGDSAAYFCASSPGGQNEQYFGPGTRLTVT.

In this sample, this clone turned up once. The chain employs TRBV14 and TRBJ2-2, with D possibly being TRBD2 (5 bases). Trimming stripped 1 base from V and 5 bases from J, with 11 bases between. CDR3 length equals 15 residues. CDR1 and CDR2 (germline): SGHDN, FVKESK. CDR3 DNA: TGTGCCAGCAGCCAAGCTCGGGGATATACCGGGGAGCTGTTTTTT. Encoded protein: CASSQARGYTGELFF. Drawing the rest from reference TRBV14 and TRBJ2-2, the complete variable domain is EAGVTQFPSHSVIEKGQTVTLRCDPISGHDNLYWYRRVMGKEIKFLLHFVKESKQDESGMPNNRFLAERTGGTYSTLKVQPAELEDSGVYFCASSQARGYTGELFFGEGSRLTVL.

V gene TRBV4-1 combines with J gene TRBJ2-7; the match to TRBD2 covers 11 bases. CDR1 and CDR2 (germline): MGHRA, YSYEKL. V trimming: 5 bases; J trimming: 6 bases; junction bases outside the gene matches: 9. The CDR3 is 15 amino acids. The CDR3: CASSYSGRAGSEQYF. CDR3 bases: TGCGCCAGCAGCTATAGCGGGAGGGCCGGCTCCGAGCAGTACTTC.

The V and J genes are TRBV7-9 and TRBJ2-5; D perhaps matches TRBD2 (5 bases). V lost 3 bases and J 4 bases, leaving 9 bases between the germline ends. The CDR3 extends over 13 amino acids. Per the germline V gene, CDR1 is SEHNR and CDR2 is FQNEAQ (reference sequence). The CDR3 region is CASSLLAGETQYF. For the CDR3, the DNA is TGTGCCAGCAGCTTGCTAGCAGGAGAGACCCAGTACTTC. Full variable domain (rest looked up from reference TRBV7-9 and TRBJ2-5): DTGVSQNPRHKITKRGQNVTFRCDPISEHNRLYWYRQTLGQGPEFLTYFQNEAQLEKSRLLSDRFSAERPKGSFSTLEIQRTEQGDSAMYLCASSLLAGETQYFGPGTRLLVL.

V gene TRBV25-1 combines with J gene TRBJ2-1; unclear D gene. This CDR3 contains 13 residues. Germline V lookup: CDR1 MGHDK, CDR2 SYGVNS. V was pared by 4 bases and J by 4 bases, with 8 bases between. CDR3 loop: CASSGHGYNEQFF. In nucleotides, the CDR3 is TGTGCCAGCAGTGGACATGGTTACAATGAGCAGTTCTTC.

The chain links TRBV2 to TRBJ2-7, with 8 nucleotides matching TRBD1. This CDR3 is built from 12 residues. Unmatched junction bases numbered 6, after V lost 7 bases and J lost 7 bases. In germline, CDR1 is SNHLY, CDR2 FYNNEI. CDR3 sequence reads: CASIDRGREQYF. The CDR3 coding sequence is TGTGCCAGCATCGACAGGGGACGAGAGCAGTACTTC.

This clone was seen a handful of times. The chain carries TRBV7-9 and TRBJ2-5; 8 nucleotides align to TRBD2. CDR3 size: 13 residues. Germline assignment: CDR1 SEHNR and CDR2 FQNEAQ (reference sequence). DNA for the CDR3: TGTGCATGGCCAGCGGGAGACGGGGAGACCCAGTACTTC. Protein product: CAWPAGDGETQYF. The variable domain in full, completed from reference TRBV7-9 and TRBJ2-5, reads DTGVSQNPRHKITKRGQNVTFRCDPISEHNRLYWYRQTLGQGPEFLTYFQNEAQLEKSRLLSDRFSAERPKGSFSTLEIQRTEQGDSAMYLCAWPAGDGETQYFGPGTRLLVL.

This rearrangement joins TRBV9 to TRBJ2-2; TRBD1 is a possible D gene (5 bases). This CDR3 comprises 16 residues. Germline-derived CDR1 and CDR2 are SGDLS and YYNGEE. V shed 5 bases and J shed 6 bases, with 20 bases lying between them. The CDR3 region is CASSSDIGVNAGELFF. CDR3 nucleotide sequence: TGTGCCAGCAGTTCGGATATAGGGGTAAACGCCGGGGAGCTGTTTTTT. The variable domain in full, with the rest retrieved from reference TRBV9 and TRBJ2-2, is DSGVTQTPKHLITATGQRVTLRCSPRSGDLSVYWYQQSLDQGLQFLIQYYNGEERAKGNILERFSAQQFPDLHSELNLSSLELGDSALYFCASSSDIGVNAGELFFGEGSRLTVL.

A single count supports this clone. The chain combines TRBV13 with TRBJ2-2; tentative D call: TRBD1 (6 bases). Trimming stripped 6 bases from V and 4 bases from J, with 12 bases between. CDR1 is PRHDT, CDR2 FYEKMQ, per germline (reference sequence). This CDR3 is built from 14 residues. The CDR3 nucleotides are TGTGCCAGCAGAAGAACAGGGTTCACCGGGGAGCTGTTTTTT. The encoded protein is CASRRTGFTGELFF.

This chain joins TRBV19 and TRBJ2-5; D is ambiguous. The CDR3 is 11 amino acids. CDR1 LNHDA and CDR2 SQIVND come from the germline V gene (reference sequence). V shed 5 bases and J shed 4 bases, with 5 bases lying between them. CDR3 protein: CASSLGETQYF. In DNA form, the CDR3 reads TGTGCCAGTAGTCTCGGAGAGACCCAGTACTTC. The whole variable domain, remainder taken from reference TRBV19 and TRBJ2-5, is DGGITQSPKYLFRKEGQNVTLSCEQNLNHDAMYWYRQDPGQGLRLIYYSQIVNDFQKGDIAEGYSVSREKKESFPLTVTSAQKNPTAFYLCASSLGETQYFGPGTRLLVL.

The chain combines TRBV19 with TRBJ1-2, with TRBD1 as a possible D gene (5 bases). With 3 bases removed from V and 7 bases from J, the gap between germline ends came to 15 bases. CDR3 length: 14 amino acids. Germline CDR1 reads LNHDA; CDR2 reads SQIVND (reference sequence). DNA for the CDR3: TGTGCCAGTAGTATTCCGGACACGTTGGGTGGCTACACCTTC. This translates into CASSIPDTLGGYTF.

The V and J genes are TRBV6-5 and TRBJ1-3, with D tentatively TRBD1 (5 bases). The CDR3 sequence is 15 residues long. Germline values: CDR1 MNHEY, CDR2 SVGAGI. V was shortened by 6 bases and J by 4 bases, with 16 bases between the two germline ends. CDR3 loop: CASRQGPSSGNTIYF. The DNA for the CDR3 is TGTGCCAGCAGGCAGGGTCCCTCTTCGGGAAACACCATATATTTT.

The chain is built from TRBV6-5 and TRBJ1-2; 7 bases line up with TRBD1. The germline gives CDR1 MNHEY, CDR2 SVGAGI. Trimming removed 0 bases from V and 5 bases from J; junction bases left unmatched: 6. There are 15 residues in the CDR3. The DNA for the CDR3 is TGTGCCAGCAGTTACTCAACAGGGGCGCGGTATGGCTACACCTTC. It yields the protein CASSYSTGARYGYTF.